Presented here are 32 T cell receptor beta chains from one specimen sequenced in a study of blood T cell repertoires in COVID-19. Produced via immunoSEQ multiplex PCR; TCRdb's table is partial and in-frame only. This table has about 140,000 clones, about 80% appearing once. Sequenced: peripheral blood. The receptors originated from a human donor in a cohort sampled during active COVID-19.

The genes are TRBV6-4 and TRBJ2-3; 11 nucleotides match TRBD2. V was pared by 4 bases and J by 8 bases, with 5 bases of the junction left unmatched. The CDR3 contains 14 residues. From germline, CDR1 is MRHNA and CDR2 SNTAGT. The chain's CDR3 is CASSATGTSGTQYF. The CDR3 nucleotides read TGTGCCAGCAGTGCCACCGGGACTAGCGGTACGCAGTATTTT.

The gene calls are TRBV18 and TRBJ1-4; 7 bases line up with TRBD1. The CDR3 consists of 14 residues. CDR1 is KGHSH and CDR2 is LQKENI in the germline V gene. V was pared by 6 bases and J by 5 bases, with 6 bases of the junction left unmatched. Here the CDR3 reads CASSVDRANEKLFF. The CDR3 coding sequence is TGTGCCAGCTCGGTTGACAGGGCAAATGAAAAACTGTTTTTT. Full variable domain (outside the CDR3, taken from reference TRBV18 and TRBJ1-4): NAGVMQNPRHLVRRRGQEARLRCSPMKGHSHVYWYRQLPEEGLKFMVYLQKENIIDESGMPKERFSAEFPKEGPSILRIQQVVRGDSAAYFCASSVDRANEKLFFGSGTQLSVL.

This chain links TRBV6-5 with TRBJ1-1, with 7 bases fitting TRBD1. In germline, CDR1 is MNHEY, CDR2 SVGAGI. V trimming: 5 bases; J trimming: 5 bases; junction bases outside the gene matches: 2. The CDR3 spans 12 residues. The CDR3 sequence: CASSRQGTEAFF. The DNA of the CDR3 is TGTGCCAGCAGTAGACAGGGTACTGAAGCTTTCTTT.

The chain employs TRBV5-1 and TRBJ2-2; D might be TRBD1 (6 bases). The ends were cut back, 0 bases at V and 0 bases at J, with 12 bases in the middle. The germline V gene encodes CDR1 SGHRS and CDR2 YFSETQ. The CDR3 sequence is 17 residues long. This CDR3 reads CASSLVRTGTNTGELFF. The CDR3 coding sequence is TGCGCCAGCAGCTTGGTTCGAACAGGGACGAACACCGGGGAGCTGTTTTTT. Using reference TRBV5-1 and TRBJ2-2 for the parts outside the CDR3, the full variable domain is KAGVTQTPRYLIKTRGQQVTLSCSPISGHRSVSWYQQTPGQGLQFLFEYFSETQRNKGNFPGRFSGRQFSNSRSEMNVSTLELGDSALYLCASSLVRTGTNTGELFFGEGSRLTVL.

This chain uses TRBV10-1 with TRBJ2-3, with D perhaps matching TRBD2 (5 bases). The germline V gene has CDR1 WNHNN and CDR2 SYGVQD (reference sequence). V shed 4 bases and J shed 4 bases, with 12 bases lying between them. There are 14 residues in the CDR3. The CDR3 reads CASSGSRVPDTQYF. As DNA, the CDR3 is TGCGCCAGCAGTGGCTCGAGGGTCCCAGATACGCAGTATTTT.

This chain joins TRBV11-2 and TRBJ1-4; 7 bases line up with TRBD1. Trimming took 8 bases from V and 2 from J; bases not matched to a gene: 8. The CDR3 runs to 15 residues. CDR1 is SGHAT and CDR2 is FQNNGV in the germline V gene. The CDR3 here is CASAFAGGTNEKLFF. The CDR3 nucleotides are TGTGCCAGCGCGTTTGCAGGGGGGACTAATGAAAAACTGTTTTTT.

This rearrangement joins TRBV6-1 to TRBJ2-2, with TRBD2 matching 10 bases. The CDR3 has 16 residues. V dropped 4 bases and J dropped 6; count of bases not matched to a gene: 8. Germline CDR1 reads MNHNS; CDR2 reads SASEGT. For the CDR3, the DNA is TGTGCCAGCAGTGGCAAAGCGGGGGGGCCTCCCGGGGAGCTGTTTTTT. Translation gives CASSGKAGGPPGELFF.

This clone occurred a few times. This sequence joins TRBV11-2 and TRBJ1-2; D call uncertain. Trimming shortened V by 0 bases and J by 8 bases, and 7 bases separated the two germline ends. From germline, CDR1 is SGHAT and CDR2 FQNNGV. The CDR3 contains 12 residues. CDR3 in DNA: TGTGCCAGCAGCTTAGAGGGCACAGGCTACACCTTC. It encodes CASSLEGTGYTF. The whole variable domain, remainder taken from reference TRBV11-2 and TRBJ1-2, is EAGVAQSPRYKIIEKRQSVAFWCNPISGHATLYWYQQILGQGPKLLIQFQNNGVVDDSQLPKDRFSAERLKGVDSTLKIQPAKLEDSAVYLCASSLEGTGYTFGSGTRLTVV.

V usage is TRBV9 and J usage is TRBJ2-5; D not resolved. The CDR3 contains 13 residues. V lost 0 bases to trimming and J lost 5 bases, with 8 bases between them. Germline CDR1 SGDLS, CDR2 YYNGEE. CDR3 nucleotides: TGTGCCAGCAGCGTAGCCCTAGTTGAGACCCAGTACTTC. Encoded protein: CASSVALVETQYF.

The sample holds one count of this clone. The gene calls are TRBV7-2 and TRBJ1-1; tentatively, D is TRBD1 (6 bases). This CDR3 is 13 amino acids long. The V end lost 4 bases, the J end lost 4 bases, and 10 bases lay between the germline ends. Germline-derived CDR1 and CDR2 are SGHTA and FQGNSA. This chain's CDR3 is CASSYKQGTEAFF. The CDR3 nucleotides read TGTGCCAGCAGCTATAAACAGGGCACTGAAGCTTTCTTT.

This chain connects TRBV7-2 to TRBJ1-1, with D unresolved. The germline gives CDR1 SGHTA, CDR2 FQGNSA. Trimming left V 5 bases short and J 4 bases short, with 14 bases between. This CDR3 comprises 14 residues. DNA for the CDR3: TGTGCCAGCAGCGAGCAGGAGGGTATCACTGAAGCTTTCTTT. Translation: CASSEQEGITEAFF.

The chain is built from TRBV19 and TRBJ2-6; D is undetermined. The germline V gene has CDR1 LNHDA and CDR2 SQIVND (reference sequence). V was clipped by 5 bases and J by 2 bases, with 7 bases between them. The CDR3 spans 14 residues. The CDR3 DNA reads as TGTGCCAGTAGTCGAAGCCCTGGGGCCAACGTCCTGACTTTC. This codes for CASSRSPGANVLTF.

The J gene is TRBJ1-6, the V gene TRBV7-2; TRBD1 might be the D (6 bases). Germline V gives CDR1 SGHTA, CDR2 FQGNSA. Deletions cut 1 base from V and 9 bases from J, with 13 bases between. This CDR3 contains 15 residues. CDR3 amino acids: CASSLEQGSRSPLHF. DNA of the CDR3: TGTGCCAGCAGCTTAGAACAGGGCAGTCGTTCACCCCTCCACTTT.

The chain is built from TRBV19 and TRBJ2-1; 7 bases map to TRBD1. Germline values: CDR1 LNHDA, CDR2 SQIVND (reference sequence). V was pared by 3 bases and J by 12 bases, with 5 bases of the junction left unmatched. The CDR3 covers 12 residues. The CDR3 here is CASSILNRGQFF. The CDR3 DNA is TGTGCCAGTAGTATCCTCAACAGGGGGCAGTTCTTC.

The rearrangement links TRBV6-1 to TRBJ2-6; no clear D gene. Germline assignment: CDR1 MNHNS and CDR2 SASEGT. The CDR3 sequence is 18 residues long. Trimming shortened V by 2 bases and J by 4 bases, and 18 bases separated the two germline ends. In DNA form, the CDR3 reads TGTGCCAGCAGTGAATTTGAGCCAGGTGCTGGCGGGGCCAACGTCCTGACTTTC. As protein: CASSEFEPGAGGANVLTF.

The chain employs TRBV5-1 and TRBJ2-1; 15 bases align to TRBD2. The CDR3 runs to 17 residues. V lost 3 bases, J lost 5 bases, and 6 bases stayed unmatched. The germline CDR1 and CDR2 sequences are SGHRS and YFSETQ. The CDR3 DNA follows: TGCGCCAGCAGCTACGGACTAGCGGGGGGGCCAAACAATGAGCAGTTCTTC. Translation: CASSYGLAGGPNNEQFF.

The CDR3 DNA sequence: TGCGCCAGCAGCTTAATGCGGGGGGGAAACAATGAGCAGTTCTTC. This gives the protein CASSLMRGGNNEQFF. V usage is TRBV5-1 and J usage is TRBJ2-1; 9 bases are shared with TRBD2. The CDR3 is 15 residues long. Looked up from germline, CDR1 is SGHRS and CDR2 is YFSETQ. V gave up 2 bases and J gave up 5 bases; unmatched junction bases: 5. Complete variable domain (other parts from reference TRBV5-1 and TRBJ2-1): KAGVTQTPRYLIKTRGQQVTLSCSPISGHRSVSWYQQTPGQGLQFLFEYFSETQRNKGNFPGRFSGRQFSNSRSEMNVSTLELGDSALYLCASSLMRGGNNEQFFGPGTRLTVL.

This chain uses TRBV9 with TRBJ1-2, with 8 nucleotides matching TRBD1. Germline V lookup: CDR1 SGDLS, CDR2 YYNGEE. The junction had 5 bases not matched to a gene; V was cut back by 2 bases and J by 8 bases. This CDR3 has 13 amino acids. The DNA of the CDR3 is TGTGCCAGCAGCGTGCGGACAGGGAGCGGCTACACCTTC. It specifies CASSVRTGSGYTF.

The chain carries TRBV5-1 and TRBJ1-1; possible D gene TRBD1, 5 bases. Germline lookup yields CDR1 SGHRS and CDR2 YFSETQ. This CDR3 has 14 residues. The V end was cut by 4 bases, the J end by 3 bases, with 13 bases between. The CDR3 nucleotides read TGCGCCAGCAGCAGCCACCGCAGGGACACTGAAGCTTTCTTT. It codes for CASSSHRRDTEAFF.

The chain links TRBV6-5 to TRBJ1-3; TRBD1 aligns across 9 bases. This CDR3 spans 15 amino acids. J was trimmed by 3 bases and V by 4 bases; bases with no gene match: 4. Germline loops: CDR1 MNHEY, CDR2 SVGAGI. DNA of the CDR3: TGTGCCAGCAGTTCGACAGGGGGGCTTGGAAACACCATATATTTT. This encodes CASSSTGGLGNTIYF.

This clone occurred once. The J gene is TRBJ2-5, the V gene TRBV2; TRBD1 might be the D (7 bases). The CDR3 length is 13 residues. Deletions cut 8 bases from V and 5 bases from J, with 15 bases between. CDR1 and CDR2 from the germline V gene are SNHLY and FYNNEI. The CDR3 DNA sequence: TGTGCCAGCCGACAGGGTCGGGAGGAGACCCAGTACTTC. Protein product: CASRQGREETQYF. The whole variable domain, remainder taken from reference TRBV2 and TRBJ2-5, is EPEVTQTPSHQVTQMGQEVILRCVPISNHLYFYWYRQILGQKVEFLVSFYNNEISEKSEIFDDQFSVERPDGSNFTLKIRSTKLEDSAMYFCASRQGREETQYFGPGTRLLVL.

The rearrangement joins TRBV4-1 to TRBJ1-2, with TRBD1 matching 12 bases. V lost 7 bases and J lost 8; bases outside the gene matches: 11. Germline CDR1 MGHRA, CDR2 YSYEKL. This CDR3 region has 15 residues. The CDR3 sequence: CASNPPGQGARGYTF. In nucleotides, the CDR3 is TGCGCCAGCAACCCCCCGGGACAGGGGGCGCGGGGCTACACCTTC.

This chain joins TRBV11-3 and TRBJ2-3; 10 positions match TRBD2. The germline V gene encodes CDR1 SGHNT and CDR2 YENEEA. The CDR3 runs to 15 residues. Losses at the gene ends were 6 bases for V and 3 bases for J; bases not matched to a gene: 6. Here the CDR3 reads CASSSAGGATDTQYF. The DNA of the CDR3 is TGTGCCAGCAGTTCAGCGGGAGGGGCGACAGATACGCAGTATTTT.

This chain links TRBV19 with TRBJ2-7; 8 positions agree with TRBD1. Germline assignment: CDR1 LNHDA and CDR2 SQIVND (reference sequence). J gave up 5 bases and V 2 bases, and 5 bases lay outside the gene matches. The CDR3 loop spans 14 amino acids. CDR3 in amino acids: CASSIQGAPHEQYF. CDR3 nucleotides: TGTGCCAGTAGTATACAGGGGGCCCCCCACGAGCAGTACTTC.

J is TRBJ2-7 and V is TRBV5-1, with D possibly TRBD1 on 5 matching bases. CDR1 is SGHRS and CDR2 is YFSETQ in the germline V gene. The CDR3 spans 15 residues. V lost 4 bases and J lost 0, with 14 bases in between. In DNA form, the CDR3 reads TGCGCCAGCAGCCCCTTGGACACGAACTCCTACGAGCAGTACTTC. It yields the protein CASSPLDTNSYEQYF.

This rearrangement joins TRBV29-1 to TRBJ1-2; no definite D call. This CDR3 has 13 residues. V lost 3 bases and J lost 1, with 9 bases in between. Germline values: CDR1 SQVTM, CDR2 ANQGSEA. The CDR3: CSVDPGVNYGYTF. The CDR3 DNA reads TGCAGCGTTGACCCAGGCGTTAACTATGGCTACACCTTC.

The chain recombines TRBV11-2 with TRBJ2-4; TRBD2 might be the D (5 bases). The CDR3 consists of 14 residues. In germline, CDR1 is SGHAT, CDR2 FQNNGV. Trimming took 2 bases from V and 6 from J, leaving 11 bases between them. CDR3 sequence: CASSLNGVGNIQYF. CDR3 bases: TGTGCCAGCAGCTTAAACGGGGTCGGAAACATTCAGTACTTC. The full variable domain, rest sourced from reference TRBV11-2 and TRBJ2-4, is EAGVAQSPRYKIIEKRQSVAFWCNPISGHATLYWYQQILGQGPKLLIQFQNNGVVDDSQLPKDRFSAERLKGVDSTLKIQPAKLEDSAVYLCASSLNGVGNIQYFGAGTRLSVL.

The chain has TRBV7-9 and TRBJ2-7; 7 bases map to TRBD2. The CDR3 sequence is 12 residues long. Germline trimming cut 5 bases from V and 5 bases from J; bases unmatched to any gene: 3. Germline lookup yields CDR1 SEHNR and CDR2 FQNEAQ (reference sequence). The CDR3 spells CASSPSGDEQYF. DNA of the CDR3: TGTGCCAGCAGCCCCAGCGGGGACGAGCAGTACTTC.

This CDR3 reads CASSLTGTSDYEQYF. DNA of the CDR3: TGTGCCAGCAGCCTTACCGGGACTAGCGACTACGAGCAGTACTTC. The chain carries TRBV4-2 and TRBJ2-7; 10 nucleotides match TRBD2. This CDR3 contains 15 residues. CDR1 is LGHNA, CDR2 YNFKEQ, per germline. V shed 4 bases, J shed 3 bases, and the junction held 6 bases outside the gene matches.

The genes are TRBV27 and TRBJ1-6, with D possibly being TRBD1 (6 bases). V was shortened by 7 bases and J by 8 bases, with 21 bases between the two germline ends. CDR3 length equals 16 residues. Germline-derived CDR1 and CDR2 are MNHEY and SMNVEV (reference sequence). CDR3 sequence: CASKVQVGQRDSPLHF. CDR3 DNA sequence: TGTGCCAGCAAAGTCCAGGTCGGACAGAGAGATTCACCCCTCCACTTT.

This clone was detected only once. V is TRBV20-1 and J is TRBJ1-6; TRBD1 might be the D (6 bases). Trimming shortened V by 3 bases and J by 8 bases, and 14 bases separated the two germline ends. Germline values: CDR1 DFQATT, CDR2 SNEGSKA (reference sequence). This CDR3 contains 14 residues. The CDR3 sequence: CSASIRGSDSPLHF. Here the CDR3 DNA reads TGCAGTGCTAGTATCAGGGGAAGTGATTCACCCCTCCACTTT.

The chain combines TRBV5-1 with TRBJ2-5, with 8 bases fitting TRBD2. The CDR3 runs to 15 residues. Germline V gene data show CDR1 as SGHRS and CDR2 as YFSETQ. V dropped 5 bases and J dropped 5; count of bases not matched to a gene: 11. CDR3: CASRSGTRASETQYF. The CDR3, as DNA: TGCGCCAGCAGATCCGGGACTAGGGCCTCGGAGACCCAGTACTTC. The entire variable domain, with the rest obtained from reference TRBV5-1 and TRBJ2-5, is as follows: KAGVTQTPRYLIKTRGQQVTLSCSPISGHRSVSWYQQTPGQGLQFLFEYFSETQRNKGNFPGRFSGRQFSNSRSEMNVSTLELGDSALYLCASRSGTRASETQYFGPGTRLLVL.